This paragraph covers one T cell receptor beta chain sequence. What it binds is unknown. The junction differs from germline at one of its ends, possibly a read error. This sample was included in a study of cytomegalovirus exposure and HLA in healthy donors. Germline V CDR1 and CDR2: SNHLY, FYNNEI. The CDR3 is 11 amino acids. PCR was performed using 60 Vbeta and 13 Jbeta primers. Produced via immunoSEQ multiplex PCR; TCRdb's table is partial and in-frame only. The top ten clones hold 4.3% of a sample with some 160,000 clones, approximately 80% of them seen once. Study results and limitations: Most TCR sequences proved rare, with some public TCRs found in many donors.

Sequencing was performed on PBMCs. The sequence came from a woman in her thirties or forties in good health and CMV-seropositive. The chain links TRBV2 to TRBJ2-1, with no clear D. CDR3 coding DNA: TGTGCCAGCAGTGACTACAATGAGCGGTTCTTC. It is translated as CASSDYNERFF.